What follows are 15 T cell receptor beta chains derived from one specimen sequenced in a study of blood T cells in healthy people across ages. A sample-barcoded 5' primer and a J-beta primer mix were used in a second PCR of roughly 7 to 12 cycles. TCRdb processed the 5' RACE reads anew with MiXCR; each CDR3 protein has one entry. Counted here are 910,000 or so distinct CDR3 sequences, around 54% occurring once; the ten biggest clones make up roughly a fifth. The specimen was blood. The receptors come from a woman aged 60-70 years in good health.

Worth noting for this clonotype: At one of its ends the junction is not consistent with the germline gene, which may arise from a read error. The chain employs TRBV12-3 or TRBV12-4 and TRBJ2-4; TRBD2 matches at 8 bases. The CDR3 has 13 residues. The CDR3 DNA reads as TGTGCCAGCAGGGGCAGCGGGAGTGACATTCAGTACTTT. The encoded protein is CASRGSGSDIQYF.

The CDR3 is CASSKGQGGHSGANVLTF. DNA of the CDR3: TGTGCCAGTAGTAAAGGACAGGGGGGTCACTCTGGGGCCAACGTCCTGACTTTC. The chain links TRBV19 to TRBJ2-6; the match to TRBD1 covers 10 bases. The CDR3 is 18 residues long. Germline V lookup: CDR1 LNHDA, CDR2 SQIVND (reference sequence). V shed 4 bases and J 0 bases; nucleotides not matched to a gene: 6.

The CDR3 reads CASSQPRGANTDTQYF. In nucleotides, the CDR3 is TGTGCCAGCAGCCAGCCTCGAGGGGCCAACACAGATACGCAGTATTTT. The rearrangement uses TRBV4-2 and TRBJ2-3; possibly TRBD1 or TRBD2 for D (5 bases each). The germline CDR1 and CDR2 sequences are LGHNA and YNFKEQ. Trimming cost V 3 bases and J 2 bases, with 15 bases left between them. The CDR3 length is 16 residues.

V and J are TRBV20-1 and TRBJ2-3, with TRBD2 as a possible D gene (5 bases). CDR3 length: 15 residues. V lost 0 bases to trimming and J lost 5 bases, with 15 bases between them. Germline V gene sequence: CDR1 DFQATT, CDR2 SNEGSKA (reference sequence). CDR3 loop: CSARDFGNSVDTQYF. The CDR3 bases are TGCAGTGCTAGAGACTTCGGGAACTCTGTAGATACGCAGTATTTT.

The rearrangement joins TRBV7-9 to TRBJ2-5, with a weak D call TRBD2 (7 bases). CDR1 and CDR2 (germline): SEHNR, FQNEAQ (reference sequence). Trimming cost V 7 bases and J 5 bases, with 14 bases left between them. This CDR3 is 13 amino acids long. The CDR3 nucleotides are TGTGCCAGCAACTCCCCGGGGGGCGAGACCCAGTACTTC. It yields the protein CASNSPGGETQYF.

This clonotype was observed a handful of times. The chain links TRBV7-2 to TRBJ1-3; no clear D. Trimming took 6 bases from V and 4 from J, leaving 10 bases between them. CDR3 length: 13 residues. The germline gives CDR1 SGHTA, CDR2 FQGNSA. The CDR3 DNA follows: TGTGCCAGCAGTCAATCGACAGGAAACACCATATATTTT. It is translated as CASSQSTGNTIYF.

This clonotype has just one count. V gene TRBV5-5 combines with J gene TRBJ1-5; D possibly corresponds to TRBD1 (5 bases). The V gene lost 4 bases and the J gene lost 1 base, with 9 bases spanning the gap. The CDR3 is 14 amino acids. Germline V gene lookup returns CDR1 SGHKS and CDR2 YYEKEE (reference sequence). The DNA of the CDR3 is TGTGCCAGCAGCCAGGGTTTCAGCAATCAGCCCCAGCATTTT. Translating it yields CASSQGFSNQPQHF.

Concerning this clonotype itself: One end of the junction is discordant with germline, which a read error may explain. CDR3 protein: CASGLAGGVDEQFF. The CDR3 DNA reads TGTGCCAGCGGCTTAGCGGGGGGAGTCGATGAGCAGTTCTTC. The rearrangement uses TRBV7-2 and TRBJ2-1, with 10 bases fitting TRBD2. CDR3 length: 14 amino acids. The germline V gene has CDR1 SGHTA and CDR2 FQGNSA.

There are many counts of this clonotype. The CDR3: CASSLSGRSYEQYF. DNA for the CDR3: TGTGCCAGCAGCCTTTCGGGACGTTCCTACGAGCAGTACTTC. The chain carries TRBV7-9 and TRBJ2-7; possibly TRBD1 or TRBD2 for D (5 bases each). The CDR3 has 14 amino acids. Germline values: CDR1 SEHNR, CDR2 FQNEAQ (reference sequence). V was pared by 5 bases and J by 1 base, with 12 bases between.

V is TRBV20-1 and J is TRBJ2-1; no firm D call. V was clipped by 3 bases and J by 6 bases, with 12 bases between them. The CDR3 totals 13 residues. Per the germline V gene, CDR1 is DFQATT and CDR2 is SNEGSKA (reference sequence). The CDR3 here is CSARARAVNEQFF. For the CDR3, the DNA is TGCAGTGCTAGGGCTAGAGCCGTCAATGAGCAGTTCTTC.

This clonotype has just a few counts. The chain recombines TRBV7-2 with TRBJ2-1; tentative D call: TRBD2 (6 bases). This CDR3 is built from 15 residues. Germline V gene sequence: CDR1 SGHTA, CDR2 FQGNSA. V lost 3 bases, J lost 6 bases, and 15 bases lay in between. CDR3 residues: CASSFAGAGINEQFF. As DNA, the CDR3 is TGTGCCAGCAGCTTTGCTGGGGCGGGGATCAATGAGCAGTTCTTC.

This clonotype was counted ten times or more. The chain links TRBV29-1 to TRBJ2-1; TRBD2 agrees at 10 bases. Germline V gene sequence: CDR1 SQVTM, CDR2 ANQGSEA. J was trimmed by 4 bases and V by 5 bases; bases with no gene match: 5. The CDR3 extends over 14 amino acids. The chain's CDR3 is CSVKKREGYNEQFF. CDR3 nucleotide sequence: TGCAGCGTTAAAAAGCGGGAGGGGTACAATGAGCAGTTCTTC.

The J gene is TRBJ2-1, the V gene TRBV3-1; a possible D gene is TRBD1 (5 bases). The V gene's germline CDR1 is LGHDT and CDR2 YNNKEL (reference sequence). The CDR3 contains 17 residues. Trimming took 1 base from V and 3 from J, leaving 16 bases between them. The CDR3 nucleotides read TGTGCCAGCAGCCAAGTAGTCCCAGGGATGGGCTACAATGAGCAGTTCTTC. This gives the protein CASSQVVPGMGYNEQFF.

The rearrangement joins TRBV12-3 or TRBV12-4 to TRBJ1-5; possibly TRBD1 for D (6 bases). The CDR3 contains 14 residues. The germline V and J ends were trimmed by 3 bases and 7 bases, with 13 bases remaining between them. The CDR3 is CASSFGGLGQPQHF. DNA of the CDR3: TGTGCCAGCAGTTTTGGGGGGCTCGGGCAGCCCCAGCATTTT.

This rearrangement joins TRBV5-1 to TRBJ2-1; 7 bases are a match to TRBD2. The germline CDR1 and CDR2 sequences are SGHRS and YFSETQ. The V gene end was trimmed by 2 bases and the J gene end by 5 bases; junction bases not matched to a gene: 4. The CDR3 runs to 14 residues. The CDR3 nucleotides read TGCGCCAGCAGCTTAAGCGGGAAGAACAATGAGCAGTTCTTC. Translated, it gives CASSLSGKNNEQFF.